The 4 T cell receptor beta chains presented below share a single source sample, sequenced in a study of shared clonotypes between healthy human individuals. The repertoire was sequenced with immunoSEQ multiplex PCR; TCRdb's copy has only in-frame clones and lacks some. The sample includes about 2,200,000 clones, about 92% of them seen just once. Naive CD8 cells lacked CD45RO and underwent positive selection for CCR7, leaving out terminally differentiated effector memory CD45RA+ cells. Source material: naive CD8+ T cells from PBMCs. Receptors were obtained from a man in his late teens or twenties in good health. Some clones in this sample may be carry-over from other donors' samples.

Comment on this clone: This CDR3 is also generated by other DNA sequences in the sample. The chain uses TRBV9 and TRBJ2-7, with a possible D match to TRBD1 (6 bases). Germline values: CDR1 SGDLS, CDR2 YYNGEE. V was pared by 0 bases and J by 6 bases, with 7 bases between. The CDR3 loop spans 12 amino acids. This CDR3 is CASSVGGGEQYF. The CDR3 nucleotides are TGTGCCAGCAGCGTAGGAGGGGGCGAGCAGTACTTC.

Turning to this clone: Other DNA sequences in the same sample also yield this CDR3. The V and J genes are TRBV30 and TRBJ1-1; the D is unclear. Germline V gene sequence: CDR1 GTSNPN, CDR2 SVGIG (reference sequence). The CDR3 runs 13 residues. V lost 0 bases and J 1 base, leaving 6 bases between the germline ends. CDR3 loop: CAWSVSRNTEAFF. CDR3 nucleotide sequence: TGTGCCTGGAGTGTATCCAGGAACACTGAAGCTTTCTTT.

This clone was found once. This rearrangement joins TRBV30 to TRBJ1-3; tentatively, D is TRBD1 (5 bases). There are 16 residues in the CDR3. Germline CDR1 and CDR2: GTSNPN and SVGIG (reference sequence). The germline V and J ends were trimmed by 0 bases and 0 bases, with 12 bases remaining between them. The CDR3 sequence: CAWSVWGEGSGNTIYF. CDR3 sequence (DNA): TGTGCCTGGAGTGTATGGGGCGAGGGCTCTGGAAACACCATATATTTT.

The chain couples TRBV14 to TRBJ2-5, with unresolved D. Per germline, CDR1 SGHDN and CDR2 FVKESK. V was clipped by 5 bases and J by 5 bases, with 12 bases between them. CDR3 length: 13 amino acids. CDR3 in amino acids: CASSGLGQETQYF. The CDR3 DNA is TGTGCCAGCAGCGGGCTTGGGCAGGAGACCCAGTACTTC.